Reported below is one T cell receptor beta chain. Seattle-derived patients entered the study during active infection and were followed longitudinally. This record comes from a study of blood T cell repertoires in COVID-19. Germline V gene data show CDR1 as MGHRA and CDR2 as YSYEKL. This CDR3 has 14 amino acids. V shed 1 base, J shed 4 bases, and the junction held 2 bases outside the gene matches. Sequencing used immunoSEQ multiplex PCR; TCRdb keeps in-frame clones, though not all of them. The top ten clones hold roughly a sixth of a sample with about 200,000 clones, more than 70% of them seen once. This chain links TRBV4-1 with TRBJ2-5; 8 bases line up with TRBD1. The specimen was peripheral blood. This clonotype originated in a man aged 50-59 years with COVID-19, enrolled during active disease. CDR3 region: CASSQVDRGETQYF. CDR3 DNA: TGCGCCAGCAGCCAAGTAGACAGGGGAGAGACCCAGTACTTC.